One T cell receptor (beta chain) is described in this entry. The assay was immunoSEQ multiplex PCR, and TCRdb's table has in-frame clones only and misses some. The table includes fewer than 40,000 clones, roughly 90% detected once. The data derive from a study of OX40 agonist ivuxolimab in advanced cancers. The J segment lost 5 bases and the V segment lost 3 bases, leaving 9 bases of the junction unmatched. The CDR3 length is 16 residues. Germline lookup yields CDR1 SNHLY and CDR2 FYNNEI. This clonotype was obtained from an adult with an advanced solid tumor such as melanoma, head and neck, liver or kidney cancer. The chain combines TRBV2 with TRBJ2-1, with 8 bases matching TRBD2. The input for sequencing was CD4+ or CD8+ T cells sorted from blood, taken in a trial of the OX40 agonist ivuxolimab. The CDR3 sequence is CASSDLGGGSNNEQFF. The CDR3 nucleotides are TGTGCCAGCAGTGACCTCGGGGGGGGCTCGAACAATGAGCAGTTCTTC.